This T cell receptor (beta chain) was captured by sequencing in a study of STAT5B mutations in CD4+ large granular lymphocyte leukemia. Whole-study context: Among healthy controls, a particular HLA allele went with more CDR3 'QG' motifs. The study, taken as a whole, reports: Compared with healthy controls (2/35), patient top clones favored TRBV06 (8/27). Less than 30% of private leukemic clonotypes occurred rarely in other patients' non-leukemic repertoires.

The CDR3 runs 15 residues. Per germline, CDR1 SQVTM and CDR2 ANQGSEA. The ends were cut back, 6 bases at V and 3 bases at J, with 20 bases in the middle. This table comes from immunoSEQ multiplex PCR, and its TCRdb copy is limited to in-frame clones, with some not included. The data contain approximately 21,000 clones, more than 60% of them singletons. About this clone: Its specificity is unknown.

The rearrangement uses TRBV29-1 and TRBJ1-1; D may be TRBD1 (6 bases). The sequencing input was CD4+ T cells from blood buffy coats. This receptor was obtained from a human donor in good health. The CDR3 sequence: CSVPRSGTTYTEAFF. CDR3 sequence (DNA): TGCAGCGTGCCCCGCTCCGGGACAACCTACACTGAAGCTTTCTTT.